The 17 T cell receptor beta chains presented below share a single source sample, sequenced in a study of graft-versus-host responses after intestinal transplantation. Generated by immunoSEQ multiplex PCR, the TCRdb table keeps only in-frame clones and is missing some. The repertoire consists of under 85,000 clones, with 90% occurring once and the leading ten covering 1.3%. What these receptors recognize is not known. Sequencing used unstimulated CD8+ T cells sorted from spleen or lymph node cells, obtained before intestinal transplant. These receptors were obtained from a human donor who received an intestinal transplant.

The chain employs TRBV7-8 and TRBJ2-7; TRBD2 is a possible D gene (6 bases). This CDR3 contains 14 residues. Germline CDR1 SGHVS, CDR2 FQNEAQ. V lost 0 bases and J 4 bases, leaving 10 bases between the germline ends. CDR3 residues: CASSLADAGYEQYF. DNA of the CDR3: TGTGCCAGCAGCTTAGCGGACGCGGGATACGAGCAGTACTTC.

V gene TRBV27 combines with J gene TRBJ2-1; 7 positions match TRBD2. The CDR3 contains 16 residues. The ends lost 2 bases at V and 4 bases at J; junction bases unmatched: 8. Germline CDR1 is MNHEY and CDR2 is SMNVEV (reference sequence). CDR3 sequence (DNA): TGTGCCAGCAGTTTAAGCCCGGGAGGACTTTACAATGAGCAGTTCTTC. It encodes CASSLSPGGLYNEQFF.

The V call is TRBV5-8, the J call TRBJ2-5, with a tentative D call TRBD2 (5 bases). The CDR3 covers 13 residues. The germline CDR1 and CDR2 sequences are SGHTS and YDEGEE. Deletions cut 0 bases from V and 7 bases from J, with 10 bases between. The CDR3 nucleotides read TGTGCCAGCAGCTTGGCGGGGATCTTGACCCAGTACTTC. Translating it yields CASSLAGILTQYF.

The chain combines TRBV5-1 with TRBJ2-3, with TRBD2 as a possible D gene (5 bases). Germline loops: CDR1 SGHRS, CDR2 YFSETQ. The CDR3 spans 17 residues. Trimming took 4 bases from V and 2 from J, leaving 20 bases between them. CDR3 sequence (DNA): TGCGCCAGCAGCCCCAGCGGCGGCAACTCCCTCACAGATACGCAGTATTTT. Residues: CASSPSGGNSLTDTQYF.

This chain uses TRBV7-3 with TRBJ1-1, with 10 positions matching TRBD1. This CDR3 is 14 amino acids long. V lost 2 bases, J lost 3 bases, and 0 bases stayed unmatched. The V gene's germline CDR1 is SGHTA and CDR2 FQGTGA. Here the CDR3 DNA reads TGTGCCAGCAGCTTAGGGACAGGGGACACTGAAGCTTTCTTT. It encodes CASSLGTGDTEAFF.

This chain links TRBV7-2 with TRBJ2-7; tentative D call: TRBD2 (5 bases). Germline values: CDR1 SGHTA, CDR2 FQGNSA. V lost 5 bases, J lost 5 bases, and 16 bases lay in between. CDR3 length equals 14 residues. CDR3 amino acids: CASSPTLEGDEQYF. CDR3 DNA sequence: TGTGCCAGCAGCCCGACTTTAGAGGGTGACGAGCAGTACTTC.

V and J are TRBV5-4 and TRBJ1-2, with D uncertain. CDR1 SGHNT and CDR2 YYREEE come from the germline V gene (reference sequence). V gave up 1 base and J gave up 1 base, with 8 bases separating them. The CDR3 has 14 amino acids. CDR3 sequence reads: CASSLFEYNYGYTF. The CDR3 coding sequence is TGTGCCAGCAGCTTGTTTGAGTATAACTATGGCTACACCTTC.

V and J are TRBV12-5 and TRBJ1-2; D unresolved. Trimming stripped 0 bases from V and 6 bases from J, with 14 bases between. CDR3 length: 15 residues. The V gene's germline CDR1 is LGHNT and CDR2 FRNRAP. The CDR3 bases are TGTGCTAGTGGTTTGGTACTGACATCGAGAGATGGCTACACCTTC. Translating gives CASGLVLTSRDGYTF.

The rearrangement joins TRBV11-2 to TRBJ2-7; 10 positions agree with TRBD1. Looked up from germline, CDR1 is SGHAT and CDR2 is FQNNGV. This CDR3 is built from 16 residues. V was pared by 0 bases and J by 4 bases, with 6 bases of the junction left unmatched. The CDR3 sequence is CASSLEWVGQGYEQYF. CDR3 nucleotide sequence: TGTGCCAGCAGCTTAGAGTGGGTGGGACAGGGGTACGAGCAGTACTTC.

The rearrangement links TRBV4-2 to TRBJ2-7, with TRBD2 matching over 10 bases. CDR1 LGHNA and CDR2 YNFKEQ come from the germline V gene. Trimming cost V 1 base and J 2 bases; bases outside gene matches: 5. The CDR3 has 16 amino acids. The CDR3 sequence: CASSQAGSGGTYEQYF. For the CDR3, the DNA is TGTGCCAGCAGCCAAGCCGGTAGCGGGGGGACCTACGAGCAGTACTTC.

The chain combines TRBV19 with TRBJ1-5; D may be TRBD1 (5 bases). Trimming shortened V by 6 bases and J by 6 bases, and 12 bases separated the two germline ends. In germline, CDR1 is LNHDA, CDR2 SQIVND (reference sequence). CDR3 length: 13 residues. The CDR3: CASSRVSSQPQHF. CDR3 nucleotide sequence: TGTGCCAGTAGCAGGGTGAGTAGTCAGCCCCAGCATTTT.

This chain links TRBV4-1 with TRBJ1-1, with TRBD1 identical over 8 bases. This CDR3 contains 16 residues. Germline V gives CDR1 MGHRA, CDR2 YSYEKL. After removal of 4 bases from V and 0 bases from J, the junction contained 7 bases not matched to a gene. This chain's CDR3 is CASSPETGDLNTEAFF. The CDR3 coding sequence is TGCGCCAGCAGCCCGGAGACAGGGGACCTGAACACTGAAGCTTTCTTT.

The rearrangement uses TRBV13 and TRBJ2-3; D may be TRBD2 (7 bases). The CDR3 has 15 amino acids. The V gene's germline CDR1 is PRHDT and CDR2 FYEKMQ (reference sequence). The V gene lost 5 bases and the J gene lost 2 bases, with 14 bases spanning the gap. The CDR3 sequence is CASSDVGGATDTQYF. For the CDR3, the DNA is TGTGCCAGCAGCGACGTTGGGGGGGCCACAGATACGCAGTATTTT.

The chain has TRBV11-2 and TRBJ1-4; unclear D gene. CDR1 and CDR2 (germline): SGHAT, FQNNGV. Between the trimmed V and J ends, which lost 6 bases and 2 bases, there was a span of 10 bases. This CDR3 is 14 amino acids long. The CDR3 is CASRSGMTNEKLFF. The CDR3 nucleotides read TGTGCCAGCAGGTCCGGGATGACTAATGAAAAACTGTTTTTT.

This clone was observed a handful of times. J is TRBJ1-5 and V is TRBV6-5; 8 nucleotides agree with TRBD1. In germline, CDR1 is MNHEY, CDR2 SVGAGI. This CDR3 has 15 residues. Trimming cost V 5 bases and J 6 bases; bases outside gene matches: 9. CDR3 nucleotide sequence: TGTGCCAGCAGTCCCCATGGACAGGGAGGTCAGCCCCAGCATTTT. It translates to CASSPHGQGGQPQHF.

The count of this clone is one. This chain links TRBV4-1 with TRBJ2-1; 9 nucleotides agree with TRBD2. The J segment lost 7 bases and the V segment lost 1 base, leaving 11 bases of the junction unmatched. The germline V gene has CDR1 MGHRA and CDR2 YSYEKL. This CDR3 is built from 17 residues. The CDR3 reads CASSQGPRLAELNEQFF. The CDR3 DNA sequence: TGCGCCAGCAGCCAAGGCCCCAGACTAGCGGAACTAAATGAGCAGTTCTTC.

CDR3 in amino acids: CASTQGTGHGYTF. CDR3 sequence (DNA): TGTGCCAGCACCCAAGGGACAGGCCATGGCTACACCTTC. The rearrangement joins TRBV5-6 to TRBJ1-2, with 8 bases aligning to TRBD1. With 6 bases clipped from V and 6 bases from J, the junction kept 7 bases outside the gene matches. Germline CDR1 SGHDT, CDR2 YYEEEE. CDR3 size: 13 residues.